Presented here are 10 T cell receptor beta chains from one specimen sequenced in a study of cytomegalovirus exposure and HLA in healthy donors. Vbeta (60) and Jbeta (13) primers were used in the PCR. The data were produced by immunoSEQ multiplex PCR, yet TCRdb's version contains in-frame clones alone and is incomplete. This table holds around 150,000 clones, approximately 83% found once. Sequencing was performed on PBMCs. These receptors were taken from a woman aged 40 to 50 in good health and CMV-seronegative.

V is TRBV27 and J is TRBJ2-5; 9 bases align to TRBD1. Germline-derived CDR1 and CDR2 are MNHEY and SMNVEV (reference sequence). After removal of 3 bases from V and 5 bases from J, the junction contained 4 bases not matched to a gene. The CDR3 sequence is 14 residues long. CDR3 sequence: CASSLGTGIETQYF. CDR3 in DNA: TGTGCCAGCAGTTTGGGGACAGGGATTGAGACCCAGTACTTC.

DNA for the CDR3: TGCGCCAGCAGTGATGGGGTAGCGGGAGAGCAGTTCTTC. It specifies CASSDGVAGEQFF. The chain uses TRBV10-1 and TRBJ2-1; 8 nucleotides align to TRBD2. This CDR3 is 13 amino acids long. Germline assignment: CDR1 WNHNN and CDR2 SYGVQD (reference sequence). J was trimmed by 10 bases and V by 3 bases; bases with no gene match: 5.

This clone was observed a single time. This rearrangement joins TRBV30 to TRBJ2-1; D is perhaps TRBD2 (5 bases). The CDR3 covers 13 residues. Deletions cut 2 bases from V and 8 bases from J, with 13 bases between. Looked up from germline, CDR1 is GTSNPN and CDR2 is SVGIG (reference sequence). The CDR3 sequence is CAWSPTSYHEQFF. CDR3 bases: TGTGCCTGGAGTCCCACTAGTTACCATGAGCAGTTCTTC.

The chain couples TRBV5-1 to TRBJ2-3, with TRBD2 matching over 9 bases. Germline V gene lookup returns CDR1 SGHRS and CDR2 YFSETQ. The CDR3 contains 17 residues. Trimming cost V 4 bases and J 5 bases; bases outside gene matches: 14. CDR3 nucleotides: TGCGCCAGCAGCCTTACGGGACTAGCTGGCCTTGGAGATACGCAGTATTTT. It encodes CASSLTGLAGLGDTQYF.

Concerning this clone itself: Other DNA sequences within the sample encode an identical CDR3. The chain employs TRBV27 and TRBJ2-3; D not certain. V lost 0 bases and J lost 2, with 6 bases in between. CDR1 and CDR2 (germline): MNHEY, SMNVEV (reference sequence). The CDR3 is 14 amino acids. In DNA, the CDR3 is TGTGCCAGCAGTTTATCGTCTCCCACAGATACGCAGTATTTT. Its protein is CASSLSSPTDTQYF.

The chain uses TRBV28 and TRBJ1-3; tentatively, D is TRBD1 (5 bases). There are 14 residues in the CDR3. V was pared by 3 bases and J by 2 bases, with 8 bases between. Germline V CDR1 and CDR2: MDHEN, SYDVKM. In nucleotides, the CDR3 is TGTGCCAGCAGTTTGGGGGGGACTGGAAACACCATATATTTT. It codes for CASSLGGTGNTIYF. Using reference TRBV28 and TRBJ1-3 for the parts outside the CDR3, the full variable domain is DVKVTQSSRYLVKRTGEKVFLECVQDMDHENMFWYRQDPGLGLRLIYFSYDVKMKEKGDIPEGYSVSREKKERFSLILESASTNQTSMYLCASSLGGTGNTIYFGEGSWLTVV.

V usage is TRBV6-8 and J usage is TRBJ2-7; 7 bases agree with TRBD1. Germline V gene sequence: CDR1 MNHGY, CDR2 SAAAGT. The CDR3 has 14 residues. The ends lost 4 bases at V and 2 bases at J; junction bases unmatched: 5. As DNA, the CDR3 is TGTGCCAGCAGTTTAGACAGGGACCCCTACGAGCAGTACTTC. This sequence encodes CASSLDRDPYEQYF.

V and J are TRBV19 and TRBJ1-1; no clear D gene. V lost 5 bases, J lost 11 bases, and 15 bases lay in between. Germline CDR1 LNHDA, CDR2 SQIVND (reference sequence). CDR3 length: 12 residues. The CDR3 reads CASSFGATGAFF. The CDR3 DNA reads TGTGCCAGTAGTTTTGGAGCCACTGGGGCTTTCTTT.

This CDR3 is CASSLGQISSYEQYF. The CDR3 bases are TGCGCCAGCAGCTTGGGGCAGATCAGCTCCTACGAGCAGTACTTC. This rearrangement joins TRBV5-1 to TRBJ2-7; no definite D call. CDR1 and CDR2 (germline): SGHRS, YFSETQ. The CDR3 totals 15 residues. Deletions cut 0 bases from V and 0 bases from J, with 10 bases between.

This clone was seen a handful of times. The genes are TRBV7-8 and TRBJ1-1; 8 bases fit TRBD1. Germline trimming cut 4 bases from V and 3 bases from J; bases unmatched to any gene: 16. This CDR3 contains 18 residues. Germline values: CDR1 SGHVS, CDR2 FQNEAQ. The CDR3, as DNA: TGTGCCAGCAGCTCGCCCTATGTTGTACGACAGGGGTACACTGAAGCTTTCTTT. This gives the protein CASSSPYVVRQGYTEAFF. Full variable domain (rest looked up from reference TRBV7-8 and TRBJ1-1): GAGVSQSPRYKVAKRGQDVALRCDPISGHVSLFWYQQALGQGPEFLTYFQNEAQLDKSGLPSDRFFAERPEGSVSTLKIQRTQQEDSAVYLCASSSPYVVRQGYTEAFFGQGTRLTVV.